A selection of T cell receptor beta chains follows, all from one sample in a study of low-dose radiotherapy and immunotherapy resistance in tumors. Each CDR3 protein is one row after TCRdb ran MiXCR on the reads. The table has under 90,000 distinct CDR3 sequences, over 15% seen once. The source was PBMCs, collected before treatment. Receptor source: a male donor with prostate cancer. CDR3s include the opening cysteine and the closing phenylalanine or tryptophan. D genes are given only for firm matches. Clone size is shown for a subset of rows, as once, few, many or a class of expanded clone.

d_gene	v_gene	j_gene	abundance	CDR3nt	CDR3aa
NA	TRBV30	TRBJ1-1	NA	TGTGCCTGGAGTGTTTCCACTGAAGCTTTCTTT	CAWSVSTEAFF
NA	TRBV18	TRBJ2-3	many	TGTGCCAGCTCACCAGAATTTGGAGGAGCTGAAAATACGCAGTATTTT	CASSPEFGGAENTQYF
NA	TRBV29-1	TRBJ2-5	many	TGCAGCGCCCTGACAGAGGAGACCCAGTACTTC	CSALTEETQYF
TRBD1	TRBV6-1	TRBJ2-2	NA	TGTGCCAGCGGCCAGGACAGGGTCACCGGGGAGCTGTTTTTT	CASGQDRVTGELFF
TRBD2	TRBV7-6	TRBJ2-2	many	TGTGCCAGCAGCGAGGGACTACCCACCGGGGAGCTGTTTTTT	CASSEGLPTGELFF
NA	TRBV5-4	TRBJ1-6	many	TGTGCCAGCAGCTGGAAATGCAGTCTCGGGTGGTCACCCCTCCACTTT	CASSWKCSLGWSPLHF
TRBD1	TRBV5-1	TRBJ2-5	many	TGCGCCAGCAGCTTGGATACAGGGGGCAGGGAGACCCAGTACTTC	CASSLDTGGRETQYF
NA	TRBV4-1	TRBJ2-3	once	TGCGCCAGCAGCCAAGGAAGCACCATTGAGGATACGCAGTATTTT	CASSQGSTIEDTQYF
NA	TRBV30	TRBJ2-6	once	TGTGCCTGGAGTGTCCCACAGGGACCAGGGGCCAACGTCCTGACTTTC	CAWSVPQGPGANVLTF
NA	TRBV6-5	TRBJ2-3	many	TGTGCCAGCGGAAGAGTAAGGGGAGATACGCAGTATTTT	CASGRVRGDTQYF
NA	TRBV9	TRBJ1-1	many	TGTGCCAGCAGCGTAGTCAGTATGAACACTGAAGCTTTCTTT	CASSVVSMNTEAFF
NA	TRBV19	TRBJ2-2	many	TGTGCCACTGTAGGGGGTACCGGGGAGCTGTTTTTT	CATVGGTGELFF
NA	TRBV27	TRBJ2-1	NA	TGTGCCAGCAGCTGGGGGTGGGGCAGGGCAGACAATGAGCAGTTCTTC	CASSWGWGRADNEQFF
TRBD1	TRBV10-2	TRBJ2-4	many	TGCGCCAGCAGACAAGGGACAGGGGGAGCCAAAAACATTCAGTACTTC	CASRQGTGGAKNIQYF
NA	TRBV2	TRBJ2-7	many	TGTGCCAGCGAATCGGGCACGCACTCCTACGAGCAGTACTTC	CASESGTHSYEQYF
NA	TRBV14	TRBJ2-7	many	TGTGCCAGCAGCCAGTTTTTTTCGGGGGACGAGCAGTACTTC	CASSQFFSGDEQYF
NA	TRBV3-1	TRBJ1-5	many	TGTGCCAGCAGCGCGACGTCGGTTGAGCCCCAGCATTTT	CASSATSVEPQHF
TRBD2	TRBV7-2	TRBJ2-3	many	TGTGCCAGCAGCTTAACAGCGGGGGGACCAGATACGCAGTATTTT	CASSLTAGGPDTQYF
NA	TRBV18	TRBJ2-3	many	TGTGCCAGCTCACCGTCCGTGACAGATACGCAGTATTTT	CASSPSVTDTQYF
NA	TRBV19	TRBJ2-3	many	TGTGCCAGTAGTAGTGACACCTCCACAGATACGCAGTATTTT	CASSSDTSTDTQYF
TRBD2	TRBV20-1	TRBJ2-3	many	TGCAGTGCTAGACCCACTGGGAGGGCAGTAGATACGCAGTATTTT	CSARPTGRAVDTQYF
NA	TRBV12-3/TRBV12-4	TRBJ2-3	few	TGTGCCAGCAGTTTTCTTGCACCGCCCAGGGATACGCAGTATTTT	CASSFLAPPRDTQYF
NA	TRBV11-2	TRBJ1-5	many	TGTGCCAGCAGCGGGCGGTCGAATCAGCCCCAGCATTTT	CASSGRSNQPQHF
TRBD2	TRBV20-1	TRBJ2-3	many	TGCAGTGCTAACCGGGGGGGGGCAGTAAGAGATACGCAGTATTTT	CSANRGGAVRDTQYF
NA	TRBV6-1	TRBJ2-1	many	TGTGCCAGCAGTAGGGGGGGCCCGGGCAATGAGCAGTTCTTC	CASSRGGPGNEQFF
TRBD1	TRBV12-3/TRBV12-4	TRBJ2-7	many	TGTGCCAGCAGTGTAGGGACAGGGAGCCACTACGAGCAGTACTTC	CASSVGTGSHYEQYF
TRBD2	TRBV9	TRBJ2-5	many	TGTGCCAGCAGCGTGCGGGGGGCCCAAGAGACCCAGTACTTC	CASSVRGAQETQYF
TRBD1	TRBV4-2	TRBJ1-1	many	TGTGCCAGCAGCGACCCGGGACAGACTTTTGAAGCTTTCTTT	CASSDPGQTFEAFF
NA	TRBV2	TRBJ2-1	few	TGTGCCACCAGCCTCATAAATGAGCAGTTCTTC	CATSLINEQFF
NA	TRBV29-1	TRBJ2-2	many	TGCAGCGTTGTAGACCCTTGGGGGAGCACCGGGGAGCTGTTTTTT	CSVVDPWGSTGELFF
NA	TRBV4-2	TRBJ2-2	NA	TGTGCCAGCAGCCAAGATATGAGGAGGCAAGACACCGGGGAGCTGTTTTTT	CASSQDMRRQDTGELFF
NA	TRBV2	TRBJ2-3	many	TGTGCCAGCATCCCTCTGGTTGGGGGGAGGAATCAGGATACGCAGTATTTT	CASIPLVGGRNQDTQYF
TRBD2	TRBV13	TRBJ2-1	many	TGTGCCAGCAGCTACTTAGCGGGGCTAAACAATGAGCAGTTCTTC	CASSYLAGLNNEQFF
TRBD2	TRBV27	TRBJ2-1	NA	TGTGCCAGCAGTTTAAAAGCGGGGGGGGCCCCGTTGCAGTTCTTC	CASSLKAGGAPLQFF
NA	TRBV10-2	TRBJ1-6	many	TGCGCCAGCAGTGCACAACAGGGTTCCTATAATTCACCCCTCCACTTT	CASSAQQGSYNSPLHF
TRBD1	TRBV5-1	TRBJ1-5	many	TGCGCCAGCAGCTTAGGGGGCGGGGAGCCCCAGCATTTT	CASSLGGGEPQHF
TRBD2	TRBV6-2/TRBV6-3	TRBJ2-1	medium-sized	TGTGCCAGCAGCGCTAGGACTAGCGGGGGCAATGAGCAGTTCTTC	CASSARTSGGNEQFF
NA	TRBV19	TRBJ1-1	few	TGTGCCAGTAGTATAAGCCCCGGGGTGGGGACGGACACTGAAGCTTTCTTT	CASSISPGVGTDTEAFF
TRBD1	TRBV12-3/TRBV12-4	TRBJ1-5	many	TGTGCCAGCAGCACAGGGGGCGGGCAGCCCCAGCATTTT	CASSTGGGQPQHF